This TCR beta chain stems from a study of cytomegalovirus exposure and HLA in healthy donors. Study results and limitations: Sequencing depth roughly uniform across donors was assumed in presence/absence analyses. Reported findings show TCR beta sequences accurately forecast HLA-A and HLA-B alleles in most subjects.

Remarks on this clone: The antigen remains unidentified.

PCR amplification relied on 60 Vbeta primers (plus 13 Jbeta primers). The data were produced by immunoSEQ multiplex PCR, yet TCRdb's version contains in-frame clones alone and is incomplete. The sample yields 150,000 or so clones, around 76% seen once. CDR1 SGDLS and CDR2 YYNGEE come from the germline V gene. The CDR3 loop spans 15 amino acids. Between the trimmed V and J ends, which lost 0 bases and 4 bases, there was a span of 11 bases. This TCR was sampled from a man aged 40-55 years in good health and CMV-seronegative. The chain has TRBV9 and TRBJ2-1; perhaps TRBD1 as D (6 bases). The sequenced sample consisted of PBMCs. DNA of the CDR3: TGTGCCAGCAGCGTAGCCGGACAGCTATACAATGAGCAGTTCTTC. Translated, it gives CASSVAGQLYNEQFF.